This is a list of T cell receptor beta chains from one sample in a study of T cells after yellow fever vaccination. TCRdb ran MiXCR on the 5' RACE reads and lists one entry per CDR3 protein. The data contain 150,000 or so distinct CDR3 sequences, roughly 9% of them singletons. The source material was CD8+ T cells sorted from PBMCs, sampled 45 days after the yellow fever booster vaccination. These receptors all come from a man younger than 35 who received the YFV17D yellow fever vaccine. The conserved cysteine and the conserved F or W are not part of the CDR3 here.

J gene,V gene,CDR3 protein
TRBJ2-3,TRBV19,ASSIGLNTDTQY
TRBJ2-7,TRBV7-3,ASSLEAGGLDEQY
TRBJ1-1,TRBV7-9,ASSSPGSENEAF
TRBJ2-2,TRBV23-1,ASSGDTNTGELF
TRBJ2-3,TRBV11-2,ASSPSGTRSPDTQY
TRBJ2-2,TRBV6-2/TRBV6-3,ASGRLGTGELF
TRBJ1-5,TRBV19,ASSIDREPRGPLQH
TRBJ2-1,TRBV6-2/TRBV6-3,ASTVSSYNEQF
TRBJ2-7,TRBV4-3,ASSPADSYEQY
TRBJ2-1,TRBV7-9,ASSLEGTSGNEQF
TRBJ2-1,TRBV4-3,ASSLVPGQGVHNEQF
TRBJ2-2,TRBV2,ASSGLAGTTGELF
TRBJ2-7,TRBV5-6,ASGWTGLDEQY
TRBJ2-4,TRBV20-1,SARDPGRAKNIQY
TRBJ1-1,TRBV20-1,SARVRKNTEAF
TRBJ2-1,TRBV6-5,ASTRGGLNNEQF
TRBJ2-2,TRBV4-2,ASSQVGSGGMSDTGELF
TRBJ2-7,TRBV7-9,ASSPRRDGNPYEQY
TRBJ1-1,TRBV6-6,ASRDGVNTEAF
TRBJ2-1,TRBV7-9,ASSSLTAGTGTYNEQF
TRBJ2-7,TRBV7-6,ASSFRGQGRVHEQY
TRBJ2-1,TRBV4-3,ASSLGSGAYNEQF
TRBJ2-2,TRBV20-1,SANADRVANTGELF
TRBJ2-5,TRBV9,ASSVGGDEEETQY
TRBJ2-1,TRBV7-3,ASSPWTSGGYNEQF
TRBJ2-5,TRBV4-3,ASSQAVTEETQY
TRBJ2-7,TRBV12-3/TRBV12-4,ASSLGLGYVGIREEQY
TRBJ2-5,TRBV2,ASSERPRVETQY
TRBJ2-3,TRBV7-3,ASSLATSGGTDTQY